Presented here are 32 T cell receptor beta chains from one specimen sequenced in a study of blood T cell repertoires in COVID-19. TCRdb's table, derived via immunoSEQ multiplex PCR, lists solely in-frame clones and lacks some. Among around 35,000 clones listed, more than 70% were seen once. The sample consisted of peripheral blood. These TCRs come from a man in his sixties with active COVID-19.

CDR3 in amino acids: CASSSDGSSYNEQFF. The CDR3 nucleotides are TGTGCCAGCAGCTCAGACGGGAGCTCCTACAATGAGCAGTTCTTC. The gene calls are TRBV7-9 and TRBJ2-1; a weak D match, TRBD2 (6 bases). Germline V CDR1 and CDR2: SEHNR, FQNEAQ (reference sequence). V lost 4 bases, J lost 0 bases, and 10 bases lay in between. This CDR3 has 15 residues. Drawing the rest from reference TRBV7-9 and TRBJ2-1, the complete variable domain is DTGVSQNPRHKITKRGQNVTFRCDPISEHNRLYWYRQTLGQGPEFLTYFQNEAQLEKSRLLSDRFSAERPKGSFSTLEIQRTEQGDSAMYLCASSSDGSSYNEQFFGPGTRLTVL.

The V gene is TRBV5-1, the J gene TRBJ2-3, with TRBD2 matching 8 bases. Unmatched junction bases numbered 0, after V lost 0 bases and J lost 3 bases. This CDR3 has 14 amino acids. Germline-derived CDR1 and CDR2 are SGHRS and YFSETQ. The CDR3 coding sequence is TGCGCCAGCAGCTTGGGCGGGAGGACAGATACGCAGTATTTT. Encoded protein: CASSLGGRTDTQYF.

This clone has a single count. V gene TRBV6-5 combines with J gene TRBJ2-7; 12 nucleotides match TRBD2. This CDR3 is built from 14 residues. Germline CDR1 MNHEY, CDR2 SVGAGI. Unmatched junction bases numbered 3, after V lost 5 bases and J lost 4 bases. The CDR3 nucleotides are TGTGCCAGCAGTCGACTAGCGGGAGAATACGAGCAGTACTTC. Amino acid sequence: CASSRLAGEYEQYF.

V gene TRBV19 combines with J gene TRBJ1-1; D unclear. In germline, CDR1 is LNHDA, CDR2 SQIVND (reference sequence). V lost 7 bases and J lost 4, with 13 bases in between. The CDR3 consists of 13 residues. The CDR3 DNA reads TGTGCCAGTAAAACAGCTCAAACCACTGAAGCTTTCTTT. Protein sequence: CASKTAQTTEAFF.

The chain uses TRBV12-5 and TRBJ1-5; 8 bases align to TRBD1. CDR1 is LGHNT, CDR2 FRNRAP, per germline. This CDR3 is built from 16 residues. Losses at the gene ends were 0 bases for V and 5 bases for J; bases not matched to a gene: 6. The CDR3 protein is CASGLVPGQEDQPQHF. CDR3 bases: TGTGCTAGTGGTTTGGTCCCGGGACAGGAGGATCAGCCCCAGCATTTT.

The CDR3 region has the DNA TGTGCCAGTAGTATACTAGCGGGAGAAGAAAACATTCAGTACTTC. It is translated as CASSILAGEENIQYF. The chain combines TRBV19 with TRBJ2-4, with 10 nucleotides matching TRBD2. The V segment lost 2 bases and the J segment 5 bases; nucleotides outside the gene matches: 3. The CDR3 has 15 amino acids. Germline CDR1 LNHDA, CDR2 SQIVND (reference sequence).

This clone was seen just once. CDR3 sequence reads: CASSQEGNRGMNTEAFF. CDR3 sequence (DNA): TGCGCCAGCAGCCAAGAAGGGAACAGGGGCATGAACACTGAAGCTTTCTTT. The chain recombines TRBV4-1 with TRBJ1-1; 7 positions match TRBD1. CDR1 MGHRA and CDR2 YSYEKL come from the germline V gene. The CDR3 is 17 residues long. V lost 0 bases and J lost 0; bases outside the gene matches: 7.

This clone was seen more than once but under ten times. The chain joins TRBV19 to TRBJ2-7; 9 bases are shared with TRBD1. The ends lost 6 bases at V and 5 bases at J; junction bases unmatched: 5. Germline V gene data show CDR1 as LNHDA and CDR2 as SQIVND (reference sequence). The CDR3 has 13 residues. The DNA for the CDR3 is TGTGCCAGTAGCCCAGGACAGGGGAACGAGCAGTACTTC. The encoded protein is CASSPGQGNEQYF. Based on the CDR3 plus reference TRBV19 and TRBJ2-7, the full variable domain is DGGITQSPKYLFRKEGQNVTLSCEQNLNHDAMYWYRQDPGQGLRLIYYSQIVNDFQKGDIAEGYSVSREKKESFPLTVTSAQKNPTAFYLCASSPGQGNEQYFGPGTRLTVT.

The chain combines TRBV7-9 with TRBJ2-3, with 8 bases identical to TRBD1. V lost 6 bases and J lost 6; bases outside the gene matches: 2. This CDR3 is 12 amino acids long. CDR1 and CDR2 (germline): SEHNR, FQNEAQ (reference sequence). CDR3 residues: CASSRQGDTQYF. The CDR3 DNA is TGTGCCAGCAGTCGACAGGGGGATACGCAGTATTTT.

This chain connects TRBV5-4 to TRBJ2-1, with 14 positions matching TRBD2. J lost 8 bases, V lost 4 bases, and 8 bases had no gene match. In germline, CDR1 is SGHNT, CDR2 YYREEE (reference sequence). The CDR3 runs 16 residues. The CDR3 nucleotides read TGTGCCAGCAGCGAGCCGGGACTAGCGGGAGTGGATGAGCAGTTCTTC. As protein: CASSEPGLAGVDEQFF.

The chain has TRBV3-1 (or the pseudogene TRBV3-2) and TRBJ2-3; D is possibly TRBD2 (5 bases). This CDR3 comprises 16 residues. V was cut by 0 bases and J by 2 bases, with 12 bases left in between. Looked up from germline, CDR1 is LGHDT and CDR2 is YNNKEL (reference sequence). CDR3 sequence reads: CASSQDRGLATDTQYF. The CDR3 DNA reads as TGTGCCAGCAGCCAAGATCGGGGTTTAGCCACAGATACGCAGTATTTT.

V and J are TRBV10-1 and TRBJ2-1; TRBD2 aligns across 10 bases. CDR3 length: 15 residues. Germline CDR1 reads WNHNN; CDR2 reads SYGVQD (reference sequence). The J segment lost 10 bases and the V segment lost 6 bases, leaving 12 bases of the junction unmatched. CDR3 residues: CASSPAVAGGWEQFF. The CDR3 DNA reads TGCGCCAGCAGCCCCGCGGTAGCGGGAGGTTGGGAGCAGTTCTTC.

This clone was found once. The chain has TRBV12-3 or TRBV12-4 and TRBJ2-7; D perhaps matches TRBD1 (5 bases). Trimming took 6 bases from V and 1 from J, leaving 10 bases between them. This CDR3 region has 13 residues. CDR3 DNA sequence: TGTGCCAGCAGCTCAAGACAGTCCTACGAGCAGTACTTC. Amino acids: CASSSRQSYEQYF.

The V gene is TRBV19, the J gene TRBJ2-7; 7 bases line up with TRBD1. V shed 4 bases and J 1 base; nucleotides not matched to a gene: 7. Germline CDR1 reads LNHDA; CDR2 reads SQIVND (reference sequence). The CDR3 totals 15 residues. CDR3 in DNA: TGTGCCAGTAGTAGATTCCGGGACAGTTCCTACGAGCAGTACTTC. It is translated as CASSRFRDSSYEQYF.

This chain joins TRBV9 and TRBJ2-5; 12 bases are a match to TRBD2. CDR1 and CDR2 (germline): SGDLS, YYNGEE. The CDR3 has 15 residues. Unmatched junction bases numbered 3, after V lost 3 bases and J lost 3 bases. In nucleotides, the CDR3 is TGTGCCAGCAGCGGACTAGCGGGAGTGGAAGAGACCCAGTACTTC. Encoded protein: CASSGLAGVEETQYF.

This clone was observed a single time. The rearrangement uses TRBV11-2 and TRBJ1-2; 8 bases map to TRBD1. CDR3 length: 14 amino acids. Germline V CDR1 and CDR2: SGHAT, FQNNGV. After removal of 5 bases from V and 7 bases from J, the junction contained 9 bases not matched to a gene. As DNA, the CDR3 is TGTGCCAGCAGCGGACGACAGGGGAGTTTTGGCTACACCTTC. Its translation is CASSGRQGSFGYTF.

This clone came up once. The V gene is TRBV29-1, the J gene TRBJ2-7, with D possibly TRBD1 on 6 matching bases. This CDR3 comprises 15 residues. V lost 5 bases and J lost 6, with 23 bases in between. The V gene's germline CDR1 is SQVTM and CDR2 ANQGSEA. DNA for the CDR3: TGCAGCGTTCTCGAGACCAACAGGGCCTTCCCCGAGCAGTACTTC. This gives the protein CSVLETNRAFPEQYF.

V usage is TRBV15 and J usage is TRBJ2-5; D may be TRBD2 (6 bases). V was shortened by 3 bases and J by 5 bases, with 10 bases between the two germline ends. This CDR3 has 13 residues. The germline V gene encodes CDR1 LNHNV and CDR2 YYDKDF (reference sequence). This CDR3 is CATSRGGGETQYF. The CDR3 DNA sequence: TGTGCCACCAGCAGGGGGGGAGGTGAGACCCAGTACTTC.

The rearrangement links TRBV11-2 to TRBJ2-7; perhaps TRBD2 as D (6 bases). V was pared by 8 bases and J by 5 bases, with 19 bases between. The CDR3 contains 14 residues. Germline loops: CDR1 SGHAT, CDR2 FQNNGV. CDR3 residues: CASGGGVGVHEQYF. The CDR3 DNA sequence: TGTGCCAGCGGTGGAGGGGTTGGTGTCCACGAGCAGTACTTC.

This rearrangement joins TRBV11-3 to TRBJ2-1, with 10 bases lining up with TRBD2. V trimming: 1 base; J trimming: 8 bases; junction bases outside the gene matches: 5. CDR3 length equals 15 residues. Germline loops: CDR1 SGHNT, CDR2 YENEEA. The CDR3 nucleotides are TGTGCCAGCAGCTTAGGCCTAGCGGGAGTGGATGAGCAGTTCTTC. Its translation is CASSLGLAGVDEQFF.

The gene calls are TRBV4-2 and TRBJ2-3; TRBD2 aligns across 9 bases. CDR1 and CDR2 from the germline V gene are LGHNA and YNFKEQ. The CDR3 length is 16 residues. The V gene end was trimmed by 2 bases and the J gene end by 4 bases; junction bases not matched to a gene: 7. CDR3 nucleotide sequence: TGTGCCAGCAGCCAATCGGCAGCGGGAGGCGCAGATACGCAGTATTTT. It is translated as CASSQSAAGGADTQYF.

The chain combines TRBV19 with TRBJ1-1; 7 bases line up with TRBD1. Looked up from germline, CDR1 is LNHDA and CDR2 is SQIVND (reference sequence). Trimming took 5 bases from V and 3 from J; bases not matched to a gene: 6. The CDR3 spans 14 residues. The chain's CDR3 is CASSFNTGDTEAFF. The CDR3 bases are TGTGCCAGTAGTTTCAACACAGGGGACACTGAAGCTTTCTTT.

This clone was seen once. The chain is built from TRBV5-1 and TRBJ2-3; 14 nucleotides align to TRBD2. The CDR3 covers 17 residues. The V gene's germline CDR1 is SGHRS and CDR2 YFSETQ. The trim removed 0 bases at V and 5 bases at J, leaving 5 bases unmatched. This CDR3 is CASSLVGLAGEGDTQYF. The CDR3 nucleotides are TGCGCCAGCAGCTTGGTGGGACTAGCGGGAGAGGGAGATACGCAGTATTTT.

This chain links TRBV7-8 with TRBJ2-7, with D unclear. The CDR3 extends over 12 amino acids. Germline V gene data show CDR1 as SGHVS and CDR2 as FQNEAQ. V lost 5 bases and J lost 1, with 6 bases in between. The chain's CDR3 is CASSPPSYEQYF. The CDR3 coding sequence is TGTGCCAGCAGCCCCCCTTCCTACGAGCAGTACTTC.

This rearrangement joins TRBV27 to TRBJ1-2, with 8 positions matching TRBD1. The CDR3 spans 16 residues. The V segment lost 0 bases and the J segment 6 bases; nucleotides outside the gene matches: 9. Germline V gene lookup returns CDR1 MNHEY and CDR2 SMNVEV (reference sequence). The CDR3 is CASSLSGAQGADGYTF. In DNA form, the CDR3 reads TGTGCCAGCAGTTTATCGGGGGCTCAGGGGGCAGATGGCTACACCTTC.

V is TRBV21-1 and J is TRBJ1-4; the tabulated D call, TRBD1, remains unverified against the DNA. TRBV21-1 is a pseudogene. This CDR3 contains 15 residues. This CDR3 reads CASRNRHLTNEKLFF. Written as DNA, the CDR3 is TGTGCCAGCAGAAATCGACACCTAACTAATGAAAAACTGTTTTTT.

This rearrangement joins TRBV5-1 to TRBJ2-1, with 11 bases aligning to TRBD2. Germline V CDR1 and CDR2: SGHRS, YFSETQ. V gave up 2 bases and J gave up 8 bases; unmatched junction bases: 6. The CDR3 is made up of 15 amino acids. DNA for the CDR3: TGCGCCAGCAGCTTCACTAGCGGGAGAAAGGATGAGCAGTTCTTC. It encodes CASSFTSGRKDEQFF.

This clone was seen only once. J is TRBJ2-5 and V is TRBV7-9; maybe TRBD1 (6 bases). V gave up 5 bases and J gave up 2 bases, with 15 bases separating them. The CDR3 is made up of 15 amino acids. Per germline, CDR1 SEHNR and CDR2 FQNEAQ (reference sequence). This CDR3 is CASSGGPGRQETQYF. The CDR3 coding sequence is TGTGCCAGCAGCGGGGGCCCGGGGCGTCAAGAGACCCAGTACTTC.

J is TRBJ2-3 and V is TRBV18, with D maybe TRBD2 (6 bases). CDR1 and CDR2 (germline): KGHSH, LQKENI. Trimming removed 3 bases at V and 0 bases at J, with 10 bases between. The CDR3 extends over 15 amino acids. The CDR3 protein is CASSPRAGSTDTQYF. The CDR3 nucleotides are TGTGCCAGCTCACCTCGGGCGGGGAGCACAGATACGCAGTATTTT.

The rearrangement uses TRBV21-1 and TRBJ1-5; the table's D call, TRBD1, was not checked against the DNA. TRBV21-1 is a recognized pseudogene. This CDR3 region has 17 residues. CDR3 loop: CASSKGGQIRNNQPQHF. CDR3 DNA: TGTGCCAGCAGCAAAGGGGGCCAGATTCGGAACAATCAGCCCCAGCATTTT.

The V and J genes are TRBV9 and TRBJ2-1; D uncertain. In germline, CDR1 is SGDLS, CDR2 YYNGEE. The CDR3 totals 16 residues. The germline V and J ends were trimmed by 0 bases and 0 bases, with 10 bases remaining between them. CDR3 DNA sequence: TGTGCCAGCAGCGTAGCGTGGCATCCCTCCTACAATGAGCAGTTCTTC. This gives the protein CASSVAWHPSYNEQFF.

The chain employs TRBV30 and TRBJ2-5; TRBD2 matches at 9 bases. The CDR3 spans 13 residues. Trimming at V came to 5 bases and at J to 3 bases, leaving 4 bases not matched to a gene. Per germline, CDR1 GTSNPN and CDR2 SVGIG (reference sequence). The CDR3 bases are TGTGCCTGGGGACTAGCGACTAAAGAGACCCAGTACTTC. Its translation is CAWGLATKETQYF. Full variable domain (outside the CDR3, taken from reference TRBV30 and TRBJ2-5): SQTIHQWPATLVQPVGSPLSLECTVEGTSNPNLYWYRQAAGRGLQLLFYSVGIGQISSEVPQNLSASRPQDRQFILSSKKLLLSDSGFYLCAWGLATKETQYFGPGTRLLVL.